This entry describes one T cell receptor beta chain. Its antigen is still unknown. The V segment lost 2 bases and the J segment 0 bases; nucleotides outside the gene matches: 3. The V gene's germline CDR1 is MGHRA and CDR2 YSYEKL. The CDR3 totals 18 residues. Sequencing was performed with immunoSEQ multiplex PCR; in TCRdb, only in-frame clones are kept and a portion is missing. The table includes 100,000 or so clones, roughly nine tenths detected once. These data come from a study of cytomegalovirus exposure and HLA in healthy donors. Study-level findings and limits: In the 120 or so validation repertoires, around 95% of cluster scores exceeded 0, per a later analysis. The investigators catalogued 150 or so TCR beta chains as cytomegalovirus-associated.

What was sequenced was PBMCs. The V and J genes are TRBV4-1 and TRBJ2-1, with TRBD2 identical over 14 bases. The source of this sequence is a man between 18 and 35 years old in good health and CMV-seropositive. CDR3 sequence (DNA): TGCGCCAGCAGCCAACCCGGGACTAGCGGGGGCTCCTACAATGAGCAGTTCTTC. This translates into CASSQPGTSGGSYNEQFF.